This T cell receptor beta chain is drawn from a study of vaccination and CD4 T cells after COVID-19. Background on the study: Median time from COVID diagnosis to post-COVID sampling was roughly 13 weeks (35 to 161).

V trimming: 7 bases; J trimming: 0 bases; junction bases outside the gene matches: 14. This CDR3 is 18 amino acids long. The germline V gene encodes CDR1 WNHNN and CDR2 SYGVQD (reference sequence). A word on this clonotype: The antigen is unknown.

Time point specified: late sampling 161 to 241 days after vaccination in a few convalescent patients. Treatment: roughly 11-day PBMC culture with coronavirus spike peptide pools or control peptides (ViraFEST assay). Cultured CD4+ T-cell DNA underwent Oncomine TCR Beta short-read sequencing. Each CDR3 protein gets one entry after TCRdb re-called the PCR reads with MiXCR. The repertoire holds about 20,000 distinct CDR3 sequences, with about 40% as singletons. The receptor comes from a human donor who had recovered from COVID-19. The gene calls are TRBV10-1 and TRBJ1-1, with 10 bases aligning to TRBD1. The starting material was CD4+ T cells from blood, cultured in vitro, obtained about 7 months after SARS-CoV-2 vaccination. The CDR3 here is CASIFFPRTGGMNTEAFF. The CDR3 nucleotides read TGCGCCAGCATCTTTTTTCCCCGGACAGGGGGGATGAACACTGAAGCTTTCTTT.